This T cell receptor (beta chain) appears in the sequencing data of a study of cytomegalovirus exposure and HLA in healthy donors. Regarding the study as a whole: The authors listed some 160 TCR beta chains as cytomegalovirus-associated.

PCR primers comprised 60 Vbeta and 13 Jbeta primers. As originally analysed: There were around 78 million unique TCR beta chains by a later count, and about 12 million of them were shared. Clones were sequenced by immunoSEQ multiplex PCR, and TCRdb holds only the in-frame ones, with some missing. Clone size and V and J calls were adopted from that table, with D and trimming inferred from the DNA. The table has more than 150,000 clones, almost 85% seen once. As regards this clone: What it recognizes is unknown.

Nominally healthy donors provided the samples, though records likely missed some immune exposures. There are 16 residues in the CDR3. Germline-derived CDR1 and CDR2 are LNHDA and SQIVND (reference sequence). V trimming: 3 bases; J trimming: 7 bases; junction bases outside the gene matches: 7. This sequence was found in a boy between 10 and 17 years old in good health and CMV-seronegative. This rearrangement joins TRBV19 to TRBJ2-1, with 12 bases fitting TRBD2. The specimen was PBMCs. The CDR3 DNA reads as TGTGCCAGTAGTATTTCTAGCGGGAGGGCCACAAATGAGCAGTTCTTC. This sequence encodes CASSISSGRATNEQFF.